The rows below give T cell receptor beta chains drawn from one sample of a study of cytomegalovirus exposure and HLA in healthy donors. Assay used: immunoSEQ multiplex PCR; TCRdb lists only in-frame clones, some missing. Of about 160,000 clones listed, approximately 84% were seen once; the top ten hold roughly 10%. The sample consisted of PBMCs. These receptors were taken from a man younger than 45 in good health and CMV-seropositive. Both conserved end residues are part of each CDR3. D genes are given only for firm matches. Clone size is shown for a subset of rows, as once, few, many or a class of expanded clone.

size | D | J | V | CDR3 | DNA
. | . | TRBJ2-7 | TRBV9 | CASSVGGASSYEQYF | TGTGCCAGCAGCGTAGGGGGCGCAAGCTCCTACGAGCAGTACTTC
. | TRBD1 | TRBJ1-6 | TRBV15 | CATSTLRGQGNSPLHF | TGTGCCACCAGCACCCTAAGGGGACAGGGGAATTCACCCCTCCACTTT
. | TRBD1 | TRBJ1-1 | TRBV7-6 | CASSLVQGATEAFF | TGTGCCAGCAGCTTAGTGCAGGGGGCCACTGAAGCTTTCTTT
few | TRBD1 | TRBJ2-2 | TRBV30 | CAWGGQGPTGELFF | TGTGCCTGGGGCGGACAGGGGCCCACCGGGGAGCTGTTTTTT
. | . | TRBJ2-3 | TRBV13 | CASSITGTPFSLSTDTQYF | TGTGCCAGCAGCATAACAGGAACCCCATTTTCTCTAAGCACAGATACGCAGTATTTT
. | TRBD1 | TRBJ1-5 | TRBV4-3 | CASNQGTGASNQPQHF | TGCGCCAGCAATCAAGGGACAGGGGCTAGCAATCAGCCCCAGCATTTT
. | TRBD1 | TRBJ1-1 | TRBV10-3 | CAIQGQGDTEAFF | TGTGCCATCCAGGGACAGGGTGACACTGAAGCTTTCTTT
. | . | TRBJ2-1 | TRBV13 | CASSLEAVLGEQFF | TGTGCCAGCAGCTTAGAAGCTGTACTCGGTGAGCAGTTCTTC
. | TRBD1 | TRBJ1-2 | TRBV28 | CASSFTGTGYGYTF | TGTGCCAGCAGTTTCACCGGGACAGGCTATGGCTACACCTTC
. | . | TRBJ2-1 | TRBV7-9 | CASSLAQNNEQFF | TGTGCCAGCAGCTTAGCGCAGAACAATGAGCAGTTCTTC
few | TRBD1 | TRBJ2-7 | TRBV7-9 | CASIDRGLGEQYF | TGTGCCAGCATCGACAGGGGGCTGGGGGAGCAGTACTTC
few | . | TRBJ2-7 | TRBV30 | CAWSVGHTYEQYF | TGTGCCTGGAGTGTGGGGCATACCTACGAGCAGTACTTC
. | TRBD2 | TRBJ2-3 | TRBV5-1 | CASSLGGSGSADTQYF | TGCGCCAGCAGCTTAGGGGGAAGCGGGAGTGCAGATACGCAGTATTTT
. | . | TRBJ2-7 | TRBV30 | CAWKRAPGEQYF | TGTGCCTGGAAGAGGGCGCCGGGCGAGCAGTACTTC
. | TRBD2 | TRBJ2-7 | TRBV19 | CASSIGLANEQYF | TGTGCCAGTAGTATCGGACTAGCCAACGAGCAGTACTTC
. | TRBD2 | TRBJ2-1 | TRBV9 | CASSVVGTNLYNEQFF | TGTGCCAGCAGCGTAGTAGGGACTAACCTCTACAATGAGCAGTTCTTC
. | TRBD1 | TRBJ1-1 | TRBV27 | CASREEGARNTEAFF | TGTGCCAGCAGAGAAGAGGGGGCACGGAACACTGAAGCTTTCTTT